This T cell receptor beta chain was identified in a study of beta chain features in type 1 diabetes. Turning to this clone: As yet, its antigen is unknown.

Germline V gene data show CDR1 as SGHAT and CDR2 as FQNNGV. Trimming removed 5 bases from V and 5 bases from J, with 15 bases in between. The CDR3 covers 14 residues. Expressed TCRB transcripts got sequenced, as all isolated RNA was reverse transcribed. Sequenced by immunoSEQ multiplex PCR; TCRdb stores in-frame clones only, minus some. The sample lists around 250,000 clones, over 11% occurring once. Overall study findings and caveats: Type 1 diabetes patients showed fewer insertions and more deletions at VDJ junctions. Moderate yet significant TCRB CDR3 shortening was seen in Type 1 diabetes patients in all four CD4+ subsets. A PCR bias possibly favoring shorter templates would apply equally to patients and controls.

The TCR originated in a man aged 25-45 years with type 1 diabetes. The gene calls are TRBV11-2 and TRBJ2-5; possibly TRBD1 for D (6 bases). Sequencing was carried out using naive CD4+ T cells from blood. The CDR3 here is CASSQVGAKETQYF. CDR3 DNA: TGTGCCAGCAGCCAAGTGGGGGCAAAGGAGACCCAGTACTTC.